Reported below is one T cell receptor (beta chain). The CDR3 loop spans 14 amino acids. V was shortened by 4 bases and J by 3 bases, with 13 bases between the two germline ends. Germline loops: CDR1 MGHRA, CDR2 YSYEKL. This specimen belongs to a study of T cell changes during pregnancy in multiple sclerosis. Profiled with immunoSEQ multiplex PCR; TCRdb holds only in-frame clones, not every one. The sample records around 61,000 clones, around 90% being singletons. Sequenced here: peripheral blood, sampled in the first trimester of pregnancy. The receptor was derived from a female donor in good health, enrolled as a control in a pregnancy study. The V and J genes are TRBV4-1 and TRBJ2-7; the D gene is possibly TRBD1 (6 bases). The CDR3 protein is CASSRSQGIYEQYF. The DNA for the CDR3 is TGCGCCAGCAGCCGTTCACAGGGTATCTACGAGCAGTACTTC.